The 18 T cell receptor beta chains below come from one sample, sequenced in a study of a mutant IDH1 vaccine in newly diagnosed glioma. No cognate antigen is known for these TCRs. This sample's time point: week 5, during vaccination. Vaccine doses each comprised 300 ug of mutant IDH1 20-mer peptide, with topical imiquimod. Some clones are missing from TCRdb's copy, which holds only in-frame ones; the method was immunoSEQ multiplex PCR. The sample yields approximately 61,000 clones, around 80% seen once. Sequencing used PBMCs, obtained from a glioma patient whose treatment included an IDH1 peptide vaccine. The receptor set was obtained from a woman between 45 and 60 years old with glioma.

The chain links TRBV6-5 to TRBJ1-1; D ambiguous. Germline values: CDR1 MNHEY, CDR2 SVGAGI. Trimming left V 4 bases short and J 4 bases short, with 16 bases between. The CDR3 is 15 amino acids. CDR3 sequence reads: CASSSYSTGFTEAFF. DNA for the CDR3: TGTGCCAGCAGTTCCTACTCTACCGGTTTCACTGAAGCTTTCTTT.

This chain connects TRBV6-6 to TRBJ1-5; perhaps TRBD1 as D (6 bases). Germline CDR1 and CDR2: MNHNY and SVGAGI (reference sequence). Trimming took off 6 bases at V and 1 base at J, with 13 bases between the two ends. The CDR3 totals 15 residues. CDR3 loop: CASRDPGESNQPQHF. As DNA, the CDR3 is TGTGCCAGCAGGGACCCAGGGGAGAGCAATCAGCCCCAGCATTTT.

CDR3 bases: TGTGCCAGTAGTATATGGGCCAAAGCGGGGGGGCCTGAGACCCAGTACTTC. This gives the protein CASSIWAKAGGPETQYF. The V call is TRBV19, the J call TRBJ2-5; 10 bases are shared with TRBD2. This CDR3 contains 17 residues. With V trimmed by 2 bases and J by 5 bases, 11 bases remained unmatched. CDR1 LNHDA and CDR2 SQIVND come from the germline V gene (reference sequence). Full variable domain (outside the CDR3, taken from reference TRBV19 and TRBJ2-5): DGGITQSPKYLFRKEGQNVTLSCEQNLNHDAMYWYRQDPGQGLRLIYYSQIVNDFQKGDIAEGYSVSREKKESFPLTVTSAQKNPTAFYLCASSIWAKAGGPETQYFGPGTRLLVL.

The J gene is TRBJ1-1, the V gene TRBV29-1; 11 bases line up with TRBD1. Germline V gene data show CDR1 as SQVTM and CDR2 as ANQGSEA. The CDR3 runs 14 residues. The J segment lost 4 bases and the V segment lost 3 bases, leaving 4 bases of the junction unmatched. This chain's CDR3 is CSVEGQGVGTEAFF. The CDR3 region has the DNA TGCAGCGTTGAGGGACAGGGGGTGGGCACTGAAGCTTTCTTT. The complete variable domain, with remaining parts taken from reference TRBV29-1 and TRBJ1-1, reads SAVISQKPSRDICQRGTSLTIQCQVDSQVTMMFWYRQQPGQSLTLIATANQGSEATYESGFVIDKFPISRPNLTFSTLTVSNMSPEDSSIYLCSVEGQGVGTEAFFGQGTRLTVV.

V gene TRBV10-1 combines with J gene TRBJ2-2; 8 bases agree with TRBD2. Per germline, CDR1 WNHNN and CDR2 SYGVQD (reference sequence). The CDR3 loop spans 15 amino acids. Trimming cost V 3 bases and J 1 base; bases outside gene matches: 1. The CDR3, as DNA: TGCGCCAGCAGTGACAGCGGGGGGAACACCGGGGAGCTGTTTTTT. Translating gives CASSDSGGNTGELFF.

The V and J genes are TRBV4-3 and TRBJ1-5; D gene ambiguous. V was clipped by 0 bases and J by 6 bases, with 12 bases between them. The CDR3 length is 15 residues. Germline CDR1 LGHNA, CDR2 YSLEER. The CDR3, as DNA: TGCGCCAGCAGCCAAGATAGGACGTCGAGTCAGCCCCAGCATTTT. This sequence encodes CASSQDRTSSQPQHF.

The chain recombines TRBV9 with TRBJ2-3, with D possibly matching TRBD2 (7 bases). Germline CDR1 and CDR2: SGDLS and YYNGEE. This CDR3 has 15 amino acids. V was pared by 0 bases and J by 2 bases, with 10 bases between. CDR3: CASSVEGGATDTQYF. In DNA form, the CDR3 reads TGTGCCAGCAGCGTAGAAGGGGGGGCCACAGATACGCAGTATTTT.

The sample holds a few counts of this clone. V is TRBV5-1 and J is TRBJ2-7; D not certain. Germline V gives CDR1 SGHRS, CDR2 YFSETQ. The CDR3 totals 14 residues. Trimming stripped 0 bases from V and 4 bases from J, with 11 bases between. Here the CDR3 DNA reads TGCGCCAGCAGCTTGGCTGGGATAGGGTACGAGCAGTACTTC. Its translation: CASSLAGIGYEQYF.

This chain uses TRBV6-1 with TRBJ2-5; D is ambiguous. Germline CDR1 reads MNHNS; CDR2 reads SASEGT. The CDR3 is 16 residues long. The germline V and J ends were trimmed by 4 bases and 4 bases, with 19 bases remaining between them. The DNA of the CDR3 is TGTGCCAGCAGTGGTGGAAGAATTAGCCACCCAGAGACCCAGTACTTC. Translating gives CASSGGRISHPETQYF.

CDR3 loop: CASSPRGTGEDTQYF. In DNA form, the CDR3 reads TGTGCCAGTAGCCCACGCGGGACAGGGGAAGATACGCAGTATTTT. The rearrangement uses TRBV19 and TRBJ2-3; TRBD1 matches 10 bases. The CDR3 spans 15 residues. The germline gives CDR1 LNHDA, CDR2 SQIVND (reference sequence). V dropped 6 bases and J dropped 5; count of bases not matched to a gene: 8.

This chain uses TRBV18 with TRBJ1-2; unclear D gene. This CDR3 spans 14 amino acids. Germline V gene data show CDR1 as KGHSH and CDR2 as LQKENI. The V end lost 2 bases, the J end lost 2 bases, and 9 bases lay between the germline ends. The CDR3, as DNA: TGTGCCAGCTCACCAGAGACCGAGAACTATGGCTACACCTTC. Translated, it gives CASSPETENYGYTF.

The rearrangement uses TRBV15 and TRBJ1-2; 7 positions agree with TRBD1. The CDR3 runs 16 residues. Trimming took 0 bases from V and 5 from J; bases not matched to a gene: 9. CDR1 is LNHNV and CDR2 is YYDKDF in the germline V gene (reference sequence). The CDR3 region is CATSRDGRAGGYGYTF. Written as DNA, the CDR3 is TGTGCCACCAGCAGAGATGGGAGGGCAGGGGGATATGGCTACACCTTC.

In this sample, this clone turned up once. The rearrangement joins TRBV7-2 to TRBJ2-7; D remains ambiguous. Germline values: CDR1 SGHTA, CDR2 FQGNSA. The CDR3 is 14 residues long. V was shortened by 2 bases and J by 0 bases, with 8 bases between the two germline ends. The CDR3 region is CASSLLQDSYEQYF. The CDR3 coding sequence is TGTGCCAGCAGCTTACTCCAGGACTCCTACGAGCAGTACTTC.

J is TRBJ2-5 and V is TRBV5-1; TRBD1 agrees at 10 bases. With V trimmed by 4 bases and J by 5 bases, 11 bases remained unmatched. The CDR3 consists of 16 residues. Germline CDR1 SGHRS, CDR2 YFSETQ. As DNA, the CDR3 is TGCGCCAGCAGCGAAAAACCTCGACAGGGGGCCGAGACCCAGTACTTC. Protein sequence: CASSEKPRQGAETQYF.

The chain couples TRBV5-1 to TRBJ1-1; D gene unclear. With 4 bases removed from V and 3 bases from J, the gap between germline ends came to 19 bases. This CDR3 region has 16 residues. CDR1 and CDR2 from the germline V gene are SGHRS and YFSETQ. CDR3 bases: TGCGCCAGCAGCCTCCGGGCCCCCCGTAGCGACACTGAAGCTTTCTTT. It codes for CASSLRAPRSDTEAFF.

The V call is TRBV5-1, the J call TRBJ2-7; TRBD1 agrees at 9 bases. V lost 3 bases and J lost 4; bases outside the gene matches: 5. Germline V gene lookup returns CDR1 SGHRS and CDR2 YFSETQ. This CDR3 is built from 14 residues. The CDR3 region is CASSSTGGGYEQYF. CDR3 coding DNA: TGCGCCAGCAGCTCGACAGGGGGAGGGTACGAGCAGTACTTC.

This clone was recorded a few times. V is TRBV9 and J is TRBJ1-6; weak D call: TRBD1 (6 bases). The CDR3 runs 14 residues. CDR1 is SGDLS, CDR2 YYNGEE, per germline. Trimming shortened V by 0 bases and J by 8 bases, and 9 bases separated the two germline ends. The CDR3 nucleotides are TGTGCCAGCAGCGTAGGGGGGGGGCATTCACCCCTCCACTTT. Its protein is CASSVGGGHSPLHF.

This chain connects TRBV29-1 to TRBJ2-3; 11 nucleotides align to TRBD2. The CDR3 covers 18 residues. The germline V gene encodes CDR1 SQVTM and CDR2 ANQGSEA. Germline trimming cut 4 bases from V and 4 bases from J; bases unmatched to any gene: 16. CDR3 residues: CSVVRLAGGLISPDTQYF. CDR3 in DNA: TGCAGCGTTGTTAGGCTAGCGGGGGGCCTAATTTCTCCAGATACGCAGTATTTT.